A single sample is the source of the 26 T cell receptor beta chains below, sequenced in a study of immune evolution from preneoplasia to lung adenocarcinoma. TCRdb keeps only in-frame clones here, not all; method: immunoSEQ multiplex PCR. The data hold about 10,000 clones, with 80% observed a single time. The sequenced material came from FFPE minimally invasive lung adenocarcinoma tissue. The source is a person aged 70 to 85 with lung adenocarcinoma. Some clones in this sample may be carry-over from other donors' samples.

To note about this clone: Mismatch with germline at one junction end may stem from a read error. The chain combines TRBV5-6 with TRBJ1-2; 7 nucleotides line up with TRBD1. Germline V CDR1 and CDR2: SGHDT, YYEEEE. This CDR3 is built from 13 residues. This CDR3 reads CASSSTGVRGHTF. The CDR3 DNA follows: TGTGCCAGCAGCTCAACAGGGGTGCGTGGCCACACCTTC.

The chain employs TRBV7-9 and TRBJ2-1; D may be TRBD1 or TRBD2 (5 bases each). V was trimmed by 5 bases and J by 3 bases, leaving 20 bases between them. The germline V gene has CDR1 SEHNR and CDR2 FQNEAQ (reference sequence). The CDR3 runs 17 residues. The CDR3 loop is CASSVSRGPRIYNEQFF. The CDR3 nucleotides are TGTGCCAGCAGCGTCTCCCGGGGCCCTCGAATCTACAATGAGCAGTTCTTC.

The chain recombines TRBV6-6 with TRBJ1-5; a possible D gene is TRBD1 (6 bases). The CDR3 contains 13 residues. The V end lost 4 bases, the J end lost 6 bases, and 10 bases lay between the germline ends. Germline CDR1 is MNHNY and CDR2 is SVGAGI (reference sequence). The CDR3 DNA follows: TGTGCCAGCAGTTCCCAGGGGATTCAGCCCCAGCATTTT. This sequence encodes CASSSQGIQPQHF.

The rearrangement links TRBV2 to TRBJ2-1, with D hard to call. Trimming left V 4 bases short and J 6 bases short, with 4 bases between. The CDR3 totals 11 residues. Germline CDR1 is SNHLY and CDR2 is FYNNEI. The CDR3 loop reads CASSVVNEQFF. The CDR3 coding sequence is TGTGCCAGCAGTGTGGTCAATGAGCAGTTCTTC.

The chain couples TRBV9 to TRBJ2-7, with TRBD1 identical over 9 bases. V lost 3 bases and J lost 6; bases outside the gene matches: 10. The germline V gene encodes CDR1 SGDLS and CDR2 YYNGEE. This CDR3 contains 15 residues. The CDR3 protein is CASSAEGTGIGEQYF. The CDR3, as DNA: TGTGCCAGCAGCGCCGAAGGGACAGGGATCGGCGAGCAGTACTTC. Drawing the rest from reference TRBV9 and TRBJ2-7, the complete variable domain is DSGVTQTPKHLITATGQRVTLRCSPRSGDLSVYWYQQSLDQGLQFLIQYYNGEERAKGNILERFSAQQFPDLHSELNLSSLELGDSALYFCASSAEGTGIGEQYFGPGTRLTVT.

J is TRBJ1-2 and V is TRBV28; D unclear. V was cut by 6 bases and J by 5 bases, with 4 bases left in between. The CDR3 consists of 10 residues. Germline V CDR1 and CDR2: MDHEN, SYDVKM. The CDR3 spells CASSRYGYTF. The CDR3 DNA follows: TGTGCCAGCAGCCGTTATGGCTACACCTTC.

The V call is TRBV2, the J call TRBJ1-4; 8 bases map to TRBD1. V lost 3 bases, J lost 7 bases, and 4 bases stayed unmatched. CDR1 is SNHLY and CDR2 is FYNNEI in the germline V gene. There are 14 residues in the CDR3. CDR3 bases: TGTGCCAGCAGTGACAGGGGGCATGGTGAAAAACTGTTTTTT. The encoded protein is CASSDRGHGEKLFF. The variable domain in full, completed from reference TRBV2 and TRBJ1-4, reads EPEVTQTPSHQVTQMGQEVILRCVPISNHLYFYWYRQILGQKVEFLVSFYNNEISEKSEIFDDQFSVERPDGSNFTLKIRSTKLEDSAMYFCASSDRGHGEKLFFGSGTQLSVL.

The chain joins TRBV7-9 to TRBJ2-1, with TRBD2 matching over 13 bases. The germline V gene has CDR1 SEHNR and CDR2 FQNEAQ (reference sequence). This CDR3 contains 15 residues. The junction had 12 bases not matched to a gene; V was cut back by 5 bases and J by 14 bases. The CDR3 nucleotides are TGTGCCAGCAGCCCAACGGGACTAGCGGGACGAAGGGAGTTCTTC. As protein: CASSPTGLAGRREFF.

The chain uses TRBV20-1 and TRBJ2-7; D unresolved. Germline values: CDR1 DFQATT, CDR2 SNEGSKA (reference sequence). The CDR3 covers 11 residues. The V gene lost 4 bases and the J gene lost 4 bases, with 8 bases spanning the gap. This CDR3 reads CSATNKYEQYF. CDR3 nucleotide sequence: TGCAGTGCTACGAACAAGTACGAGCAGTACTTC.

This clone has only one observation. The gene calls are TRBV28 and TRBJ1-2; no clear D. The V end lost 7 bases, the J end lost 0 bases, and 6 bases lay between the germline ends. The CDR3 loop spans 12 amino acids. Germline CDR1 reads MDHEN; CDR2 reads SYDVKM. The chain's CDR3 is CASTGPNYGYTF. The CDR3 coding sequence is TGTGCCAGCACCGGCCCTAACTATGGCTACACCTTC.

This rearrangement joins TRBV7-9 to TRBJ2-2; tentative D call: TRBD2 (6 bases). The CDR3 has 13 amino acids. CDR1 SEHNR and CDR2 FQNEAQ come from the germline V gene (reference sequence). The V and J ends lost 6 bases and 4 bases respectively, with 9 bases between them. CDR3 region: CASSSGSTGELFF. DNA for the CDR3: TGTGCCAGCAGTTCCGGGAGCACCGGGGAGCTGTTTTTT. Based on the CDR3 plus reference TRBV7-9 and TRBJ2-2, the full variable domain is DTGVSQNPRHKITKRGQNVTFRCDPISEHNRLYWYRQTLGQGPEFLTYFQNEAQLEKSRLLSDRFSAERPKGSFSTLEIQRTEQGDSAMYLCASSSGSTGELFFGEGSRLTVL.

This clone appeared once. The rearrangement uses TRBV28 and TRBJ2-5, with D unclear. The germline V gene has CDR1 MDHEN and CDR2 SYDVKM. The CDR3 spans 12 residues. Trimming stripped 5 bases from V and 7 bases from J, with 11 bases between. CDR3 loop: CASSPPIGTQYF. CDR3 nucleotide sequence: TGTGCCAGCAGTCCACCGATCGGGACCCAGTACTTC.

The chain employs TRBV20-1 and TRBJ2-5, with D possibly TRBD2 on 6 matching bases. Germline CDR1 and CDR2: DFQATT and SNEGSKA (reference sequence). This CDR3 has 11 residues. The V and J ends lost 6 bases and 11 bases respectively, with 16 bases between them. The CDR3: CSADREWEQYF. The CDR3 coding sequence is TGCAGTGCCGACCGGGAGTGGGAGCAGTACTTC.

The J gene is TRBJ1-2, the V gene TRBV7-2; D is undetermined. The V and J ends lost 1 base and 1 base respectively, with 4 bases between them. This CDR3 is 13 amino acids long. Germline CDR1 reads SGHTA; CDR2 reads FQGNSA. CDR3 sequence reads: CASSLGINYGYTF. The CDR3 bases are TGTGCCAGCAGCTTAGGCATTAACTATGGCTACACCTTC. The full variable domain, with the rest looked up from reference TRBV7-2 and TRBJ1-2, is GAGVSQSPSNKVTEKGKDVELRCDPISGHTALYWYRQSLGQGLEFLIYFQGNSAPDKSGLPSDRFSAERTGGSVSTLTIQRTQQEDSAVYLCASSLGINYGYTFGSGTRLTVV.

Here the CDR3 DNA reads TGCAGCGTTGATGGTTTTAAGACAGGGGTTTCCCTCGTCTCTTCGGATGAAGCTTTCTTT. Translated, it gives CSVDGFKTGVSLVSSDEAFF. The V and J genes are TRBV29-1 and TRBJ1-1; 8 positions match TRBD1. Germline V gene data show CDR1 as SQVTM and CDR2 as ANQGSEA. The V gene end was trimmed by 3 bases and the J gene end by 7 bases; junction bases not matched to a gene: 28. This CDR3 contains 20 residues.

This chain uses TRBV30 with TRBJ1-2; D is unclear. Germline CDR1 and CDR2: GTSNPN and SVGIG (reference sequence). The V end lost 4 bases, the J end lost 4 bases, and 16 bases lay between the germline ends. The CDR3 is 14 residues long. The CDR3 coding sequence is TGTGCCTGGAAAAAGGATATCTCGAGCTATGGCTACACCTTC. Translation: CAWKKDISSYGYTF.

The rearrangement uses TRBV2 and TRBJ2-1, with 12 nucleotides matching TRBD2. The CDR3 covers 15 residues. Germline CDR1 is SNHLY and CDR2 is FYNNEI. With 5 bases clipped from V and 4 bases from J, the junction kept 3 bases outside the gene matches. CDR3 DNA sequence: TGTGCCAGCAGTTTTCTAGCGGGAGGGTACAATGAGCAGTTCTTC. Protein: CASSFLAGGYNEQFF.

A single count supports this clone. The rearrangement links TRBV11-2 to TRBJ2-2; D possibly matches TRBD1 or TRBD2 (5 bases each). The CDR3 is 14 residues long. V lost 5 bases and J 1 base, leaving 8 bases between the germline ends. CDR1 SGHAT and CDR2 FQNNGV come from the germline V gene. The CDR3 coding sequence is TGTGCCAGCAGCAGGGACGGGAACACCGGGGAGCTGTTTTTT. Translated, it gives CASSRDGNTGELFF.

The V call is TRBV9, the J call TRBJ1-3; a possible D gene is TRBD1 (5 bases). V lost 0 bases and J lost 1, with 8 bases in between. CDR1 is SGDLS, CDR2 YYNGEE, per germline. CDR3 length: 15 amino acids. The CDR3 region has the DNA TGTGCCAGCAGCGTAGGGGACGGTTCTGGAAACACCATATATTTT. This gives the protein CASSVGDGSGNTIYF.

The CDR3, as DNA: TGTGCCAGCAGCTTAGTACAGGTCGGCTACGAGCAGTACTTC. Protein product: CASSLVQVGYEQYF. The chain employs TRBV7-8 and TRBJ2-7, with D perhaps matching TRBD1 (5 bases). Per the germline V gene, CDR1 is SGHVS and CDR2 is FQNEAQ. Trimming removed 1 base at V and 3 bases at J, with 10 bases between. The CDR3 sequence is 14 residues long. Filled out from reference TRBV7-8 and TRBJ2-7, the complete variable domain reads GAGVSQSPRYKVAKRGQDVALRCDPISGHVSLFWYQQALGQGPEFLTYFQNEAQLDKSGLPSDRFFAERPEGSVSTLKIQRTQQEDSAVYLCASSLVQVGYEQYFGPGTRLTVT.

V gene TRBV7-6 combines with J gene TRBJ2-5; TRBD2 agrees at 10 bases. V lost 2 bases to trimming and J lost 4 bases; unmatched junction nucleotides: 4. The CDR3 runs to 15 residues. Per the germline V gene, CDR1 is SGHVS and CDR2 is FNYEAQ. CDR3 sequence reads: CASSLYIAGGETQYF. The CDR3, as DNA: TGTGCCAGCAGCTTATATATAGCGGGAGGAGAGACCCAGTACTTC.

CDR3 sequence reads: CASSPYSGTASYEQYF. The CDR3, as DNA: TGTGCCAGCTCACCATATTCCGGGACGGCTTCCTACGAGCAGTACTTC. The chain uses TRBV18 and TRBJ2-7; D may correspond to TRBD1 or TRBD2 (5 bases each). The CDR3 spans 16 residues. Trimming cost V 2 bases and J 1 base, with 15 bases left between them. Germline assignment: CDR1 KGHSH and CDR2 LQKENI. Full variable domain (outside the CDR3, taken from reference TRBV18 and TRBJ2-7): NAGVMQNPRHLVRRRGQEARLRCSPMKGHSHVYWYRQLPEEGLKFMVYLQKENIIDESGMPKERFSAEFPKEGPSILRIQQVVRGDSAAYFCASSPYSGTASYEQYFGPGTRLTVT.

The chain employs TRBV6-1 and TRBJ2-7; D not certain. Germline V lookup: CDR1 MNHNS, CDR2 SASEGT. The CDR3 runs to 14 residues. V lost 6 bases and J lost 0, with 12 bases in between. The DNA for the CDR3 is TGTGCCAGCAGCGAGACCCATAGCTCCTACGAGCAGTACTTC. This gives the protein CASSETHSSYEQYF.

V gene TRBV27 combines with J gene TRBJ2-7; 11 nucleotides align to TRBD2. This CDR3 has 16 amino acids. Germline lookup yields CDR1 MNHEY and CDR2 SMNVEV (reference sequence). Germline trimming cut 5 bases from V and 7 bases from J; bases unmatched to any gene: 13. The CDR3 coding sequence is TGTGCCAGCAGTCCGCCCCCACTAGCGGGAGCGAATGAGCAGTACTTC. Protein sequence: CASSPPPLAGANEQYF.

The V gene is TRBV18, the J gene TRBJ1-1; a possible D gene is TRBD1 (6 bases). Germline lookup yields CDR1 KGHSH and CDR2 LQKENI. The CDR3 sequence is 12 residues long. V lost 3 bases, J lost 5 bases, and 7 bases lay in between. CDR3 nucleotides: TGTGCCAGCTCACCCGACAGGACTGAAGCTTTCTTT. It encodes CASSPDRTEAFF.

This chain connects TRBV4-1 to TRBJ1-5; D is undetermined. This CDR3 is 15 amino acids long. Trimming removed 0 bases from V and 6 bases from J, with 12 bases in between. Germline CDR1 reads MGHRA; CDR2 reads YSYEKL. The CDR3 coding sequence is TGCGCCAGCAGCCAAGAGGGTCCGGGAAGTCAGCCCCAGCATTTT. It is translated as CASSQEGPGSQPQHF.